This TCR beta chain was recovered during a study of T-cell reconstitution after alpha-beta-depleted transplantation in children. The authors prepared the TCRbeta library with unique molecular identifiers. In TCRdb, the PCR reads were re-called with MiXCR into one record per CDR3 protein. In the table there are 750,000 to 950,000 distinct CDR3 sequences, about 16% of which are singletons. Germline V lookup: CDR1 SGHVS, CDR2 FQNEAQ. The ends were cut back, 5 bases at V and 6 bases at J, with 17 bases in the middle. The CDR3 contains 15 residues. As concerns this clonotype: Its antigen is unknown.

Study-level points and caveats: In some patients, recipient T cells and intrathymic progenitors surviving conditioning explained high day-60 diversity. From newly produced T cells came most of the T-cell counts and diversity one year after transplant. As was reported, about two months after transplant, alpha-beta T cells came from several hundred expanded graft clones.

This rearrangement joins TRBV7-8 to TRBJ2-1, with D maybe TRBD2 (6 bases). The source is a male patient aged 10 to 17 who had a stem cell transplant for acute lymphoblastic leukemia, so the T cells may come from the graft donor. The sequencing used PBMCs, mostly from graft donor cells, collected 360 days after TCRalphabeta/CD19-depleted stem cell transplant. This CDR3 reads CASSHERVPRNEQFF. CDR3 bases: TGTGCCAGCAGCCATGAGCGGGTCCCACGCAATGAGCAGTTCTTC.